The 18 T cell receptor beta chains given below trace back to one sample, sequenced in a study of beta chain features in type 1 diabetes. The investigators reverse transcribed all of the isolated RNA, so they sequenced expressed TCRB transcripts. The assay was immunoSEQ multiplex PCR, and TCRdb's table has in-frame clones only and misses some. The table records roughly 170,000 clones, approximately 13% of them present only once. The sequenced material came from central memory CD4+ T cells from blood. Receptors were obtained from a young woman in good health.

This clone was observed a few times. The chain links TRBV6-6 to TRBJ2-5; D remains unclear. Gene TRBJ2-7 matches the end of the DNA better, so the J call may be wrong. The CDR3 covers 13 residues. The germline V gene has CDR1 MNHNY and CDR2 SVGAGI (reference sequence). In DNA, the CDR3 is TGTGCCAGCAGCCGCGCCATAGCCTACGAGCAGTACTTC. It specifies CASSRAIAYEQYF.

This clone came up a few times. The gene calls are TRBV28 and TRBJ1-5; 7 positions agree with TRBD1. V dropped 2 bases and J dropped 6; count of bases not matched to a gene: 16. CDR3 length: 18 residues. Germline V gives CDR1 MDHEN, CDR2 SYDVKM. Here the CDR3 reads CASSLGEKGADWGQPQHF. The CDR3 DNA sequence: TGTGCCAGCAGTTTAGGGGAGAAGGGGGCGGATTGGGGTCAGCCCCAGCATTTT.

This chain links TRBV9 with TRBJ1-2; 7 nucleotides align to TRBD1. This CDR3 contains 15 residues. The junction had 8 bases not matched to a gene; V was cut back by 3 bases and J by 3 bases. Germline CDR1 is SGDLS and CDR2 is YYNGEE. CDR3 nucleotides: TGTGCCAGCAGCGGATCTGGACAGGCCTACTATGGCTACACCTTC. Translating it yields CASSGSGQAYYGYTF.

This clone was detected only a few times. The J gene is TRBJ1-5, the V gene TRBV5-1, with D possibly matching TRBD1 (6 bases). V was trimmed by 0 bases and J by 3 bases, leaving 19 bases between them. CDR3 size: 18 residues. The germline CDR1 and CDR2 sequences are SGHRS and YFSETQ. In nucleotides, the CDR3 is TGCGCCAGCAGCTTGGGGTACGAGGGGGACCCGCTCAATCAGCCCCAGCATTTT. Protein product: CASSLGYEGDPLNQPQHF.

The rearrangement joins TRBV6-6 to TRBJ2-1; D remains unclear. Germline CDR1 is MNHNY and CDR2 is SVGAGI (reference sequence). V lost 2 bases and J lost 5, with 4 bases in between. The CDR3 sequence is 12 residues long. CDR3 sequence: CASSYPNNEQFF. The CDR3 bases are TGTGCCAGCAGTTACCCAAACAATGAGCAGTTCTTC.

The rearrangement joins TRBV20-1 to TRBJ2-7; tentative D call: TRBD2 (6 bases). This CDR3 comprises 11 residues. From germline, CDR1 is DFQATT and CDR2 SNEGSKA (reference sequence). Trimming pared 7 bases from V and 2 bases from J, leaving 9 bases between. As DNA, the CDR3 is TGCAGTGGAGGCGGGACCTACGAGCAGTACTTC. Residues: CSGGGTYEQYF.

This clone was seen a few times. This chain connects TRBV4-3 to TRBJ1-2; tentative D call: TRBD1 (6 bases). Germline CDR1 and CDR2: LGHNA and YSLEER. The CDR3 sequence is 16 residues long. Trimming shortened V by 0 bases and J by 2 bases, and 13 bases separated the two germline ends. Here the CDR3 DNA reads TGCGCCAGCAGCCAAGAGTTGTACACAGGGAACTATGGCTACACCTTC. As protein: CASSQELYTGNYGYTF.

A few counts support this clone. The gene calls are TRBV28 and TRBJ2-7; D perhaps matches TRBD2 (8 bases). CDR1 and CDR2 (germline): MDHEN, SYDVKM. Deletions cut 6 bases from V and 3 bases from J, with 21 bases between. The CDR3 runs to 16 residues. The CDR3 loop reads CASSGTEGLGIYEQYF. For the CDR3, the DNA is TGTGCCAGCAGCGGGACAGAGGGACTAGGGATCTACGAGCAGTACTTC.

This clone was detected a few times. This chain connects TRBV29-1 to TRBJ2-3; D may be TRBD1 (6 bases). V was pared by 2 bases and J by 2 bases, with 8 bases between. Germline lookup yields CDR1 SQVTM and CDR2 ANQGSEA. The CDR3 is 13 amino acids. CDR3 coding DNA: TGCAGCGTTGAAAGGACAGCCACAGATACGCAGTATTTT. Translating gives CSVERTATDTQYF.

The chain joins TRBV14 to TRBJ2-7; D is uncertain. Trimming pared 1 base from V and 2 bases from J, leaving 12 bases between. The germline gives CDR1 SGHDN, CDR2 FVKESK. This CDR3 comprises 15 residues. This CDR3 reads CASSQGFRVTYEQYF. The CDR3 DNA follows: TGTGCCAGCAGCCAAGGATTTCGAGTCACCTACGAGCAGTACTTC.

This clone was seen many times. Here the CDR3 reads CASSVWAAGVAYNEQFF. The CDR3 bases are TGTGCCAGCAGTGTCTGGGCGGCGGGAGTAGCCTACAATGAGCAGTTCTTC. The J gene is TRBJ2-1, the V gene TRBV2; 7 bases are shared with TRBD2. J gave up 2 bases and V 4 bases, and 11 bases lay outside the gene matches. The CDR3 sequence is 17 residues long. Germline V lookup: CDR1 SNHLY, CDR2 FYNNEI.

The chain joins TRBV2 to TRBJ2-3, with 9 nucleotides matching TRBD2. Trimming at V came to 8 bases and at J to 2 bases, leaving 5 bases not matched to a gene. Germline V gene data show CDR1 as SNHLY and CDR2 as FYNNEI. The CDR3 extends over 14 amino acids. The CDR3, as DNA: TGTGCCAGCTACCCGGGACTAGCCACAGATACGCAGTATTTT. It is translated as CASYPGLATDTQYF.

Written as DNA, the CDR3 is TGTGCCAGCAGCTTGGCTTCTGGCGGGATGGATGAGCAGTTCTTC. Amino acid sequence: CASSLASGGMDEQFF. V is TRBV5-4 and J is TRBJ2-1, with D perhaps TRBD2 (6 bases). The CDR3 loop spans 15 amino acids. Trimming cost V 0 bases and J 8 bases, with 15 bases left between them. The germline V gene encodes CDR1 SGHNT and CDR2 YYREEE (reference sequence). Using reference TRBV5-4 and TRBJ2-1 for the parts outside the CDR3, the full variable domain is ETGVTQSPTHLIKTRGQQVTLRCSSQSGHNTVSWYQQALGQGPQFIFQYYREEENGRGNFPPRFSGLQFPNYSSELNVNALELDDSALYLCASSLASGGMDEQFFGPGTRLTVL.

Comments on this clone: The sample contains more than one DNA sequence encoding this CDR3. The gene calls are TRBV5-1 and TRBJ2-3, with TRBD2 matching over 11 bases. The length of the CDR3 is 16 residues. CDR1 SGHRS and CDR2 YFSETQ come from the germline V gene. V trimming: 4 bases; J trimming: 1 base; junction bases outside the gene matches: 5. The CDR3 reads CASSPRTSGRTDTQYF. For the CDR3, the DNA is TGCGCCAGCAGCCCTCGGACTAGCGGGCGCACAGATACGCAGTATTTT.

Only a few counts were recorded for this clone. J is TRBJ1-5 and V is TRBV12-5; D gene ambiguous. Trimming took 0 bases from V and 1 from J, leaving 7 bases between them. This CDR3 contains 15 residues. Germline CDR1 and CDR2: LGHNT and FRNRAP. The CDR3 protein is CASGLVPGSNQPQHF. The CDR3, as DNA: TGTGCTAGTGGTTTGGTACCTGGCAGCAATCAGCCCCAGCATTTT.

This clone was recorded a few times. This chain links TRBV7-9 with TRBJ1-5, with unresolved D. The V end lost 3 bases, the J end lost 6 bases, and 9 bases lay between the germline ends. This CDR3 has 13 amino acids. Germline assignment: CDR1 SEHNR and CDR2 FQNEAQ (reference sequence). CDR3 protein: CASSFGEVQPQHF. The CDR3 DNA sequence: TGTGCCAGCAGCTTTGGAGAGGTTCAGCCCCAGCATTTT.

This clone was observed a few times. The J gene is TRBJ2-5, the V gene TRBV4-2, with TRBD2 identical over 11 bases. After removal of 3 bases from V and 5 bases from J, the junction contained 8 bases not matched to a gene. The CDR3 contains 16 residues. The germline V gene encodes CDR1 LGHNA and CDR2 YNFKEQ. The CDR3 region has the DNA TGTGCCAGCAGCCAGGGTAGCGGGAGGGCCCGGGAGACCCAGTACTTC. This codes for CASSQGSGRARETQYF.

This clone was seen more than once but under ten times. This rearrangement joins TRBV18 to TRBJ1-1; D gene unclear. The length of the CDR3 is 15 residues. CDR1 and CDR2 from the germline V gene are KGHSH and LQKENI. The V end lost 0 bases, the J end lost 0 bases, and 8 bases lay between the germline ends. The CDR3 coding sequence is TGTGCCAGCTCACCACCGCACAGCCTGAACACTGAAGCTTTCTTT. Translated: CASSPPHSLNTEAFF. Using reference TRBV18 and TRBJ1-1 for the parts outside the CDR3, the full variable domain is NAGVMQNPRHLVRRRGQEARLRCSPMKGHSHVYWYRQLPEEGLKFMVYLQKENIIDESGMPKERFSAEFPKEGPSILRIQQVVRGDSAAYFCASSPPHSLNTEAFFGQGTRLTVV.